What follows are 8 T cell receptor beta chains derived from one specimen sequenced in a study of T cell repertoires in cytomegalovirus infection. TCRdb re-called the reads through MiXCR, storing one row per CDR3 protein. Of some 900,000 distinct CDR3 sequences listed, around a third are singletons. What these receptors recognize is not known. Sequenced material: cultured CD8+ T cells from PBMCs, taken from culture after CMV antigen stimulation. The receptors come from a human donor in good health (CMV status not recorded). Some clones in this sample may be carry-over from other donors' samples.

A few counts support this clonotype. The genes are TRBV4-3 and TRBJ1-5, with D perhaps TRBD1 (5 bases). V was clipped by 1 base and J by 0 bases, with 10 bases between them. This CDR3 is built from 16 residues. The germline V gene has CDR1 LGHNA and CDR2 YSLEER. This CDR3 reads CASSQVYRISNQPQHF. The CDR3 bases are TGCGCCAGCAGCCAAGTTTACAGGATTAGCAATCAGCCCCAGCATTTT.

With respect to this clonotype: This may arise from a read error, as a much more abundant clone is one base away. This chain connects TRBV5-5 to TRBJ2-1, with D perhaps TRBD1 (6 bases). Trimming stripped 4 bases from V and 1 base from J, with 9 bases between. The CDR3 runs 14 residues. Germline V gene sequence: CDR1 SGHKS, CDR2 YYEKEE (reference sequence). CDR3 amino acids: CASSVDSSYNEQFF. The CDR3 DNA reads TGTGCCAGCAGCGTGGACAGTTCCTACAATGAGCAGTTCTTC. The full variable domain, completed using reference TRBV5-5 and TRBJ2-1, is DAGVTQSPTHLIKTRGQQVTLRCSPISGHKSVSWYQQVLGQGPQFIFQYYEKEERGRGNFPDRFSARQFPNYSSELNVNALLLGDSALYLCASSVDSSYNEQFFGPGTRLTVL.

The V call is TRBV28, the J call TRBJ2-1; 9 bases are a match to TRBD2. The trim removed 3 bases at V and 7 bases at J, leaving 10 bases unmatched. The CDR3 totals 16 residues. Germline V gene sequence: CDR1 MDHEN, CDR2 SYDVKM. The CDR3 protein is CASSLASGVLTNEQFF. CDR3 bases: TGTGCCAGCAGTTTGGCTAGCGGGGTGCTAACTAATGAGCAGTTCTTC.

This clonotype was seen more than once but under ten times. The chain has TRBV4-2 and TRBJ2-2, with no clear D. The CDR3 is 13 amino acids. Deletions cut 1 base from V and 4 bases from J, with 4 bases between. Germline assignment: CDR1 LGHNA and CDR2 YNFKEQ. CDR3 region: CASSQAPTGELFF. In DNA form, the CDR3 reads TGTGCCAGCAGCCAAGCCCCCACCGGGGAGCTGTTTTTT.

This clonotype turned up a few times. The gene calls are TRBV6-5 and TRBJ2-1; D may match TRBD1 or TRBD2 (6 bases each). Trimming removed 2 bases from V and 7 bases from J, with 15 bases in between. Per the germline V gene, CDR1 is MNHEY and CDR2 is SVGAGI. The CDR3 has 15 amino acids. CDR3 sequence: CASSYGAGAGNEQFF. DNA for the CDR3: TGTGCCAGCAGTTACGGGGCAGGGGCGGGGAATGAGCAGTTCTTC.

The chain is built from TRBV9 and TRBJ2-4; no reliable D call. CDR1 SGDLS and CDR2 YYNGEE come from the germline V gene. The CDR3 sequence is 12 residues long. Trimming removed 6 bases from V and 6 bases from J, with 10 bases in between. DNA of the CDR3: TGTGCCAGCAAAGGATCTGGAAACATTCAGTACTTC. It translates to CASKGSGNIQYF.

This clonotype turned up a few times. This chain links TRBV5-1 with TRBJ2-1; D uncertain. Trimming stripped 0 bases from V and 6 bases from J, with 10 bases between. CDR3 length equals 14 residues. CDR1 is SGHRS, CDR2 YFSETQ, per germline. The CDR3 sequence is CASSLDGYSNEQFF. In nucleotides, the CDR3 is TGCGCCAGCAGCTTGGACGGGTATAGCAATGAGCAGTTCTTC.

In this sample, this clonotype turned up a few times. The rearrangement uses TRBV12-3 or TRBV12-4 and TRBJ2-1; D is ambiguous. The V end lost 6 bases, the J end lost 5 bases, and 17 bases lay between the germline ends. The CDR3 contains 15 residues. Here the CDR3 DNA reads TGTGCCAGCAGCCCACCGGGTTCCCTCCACAATGAGCAGTTCTTC. It translates to CASSPPGSLHNEQFF.